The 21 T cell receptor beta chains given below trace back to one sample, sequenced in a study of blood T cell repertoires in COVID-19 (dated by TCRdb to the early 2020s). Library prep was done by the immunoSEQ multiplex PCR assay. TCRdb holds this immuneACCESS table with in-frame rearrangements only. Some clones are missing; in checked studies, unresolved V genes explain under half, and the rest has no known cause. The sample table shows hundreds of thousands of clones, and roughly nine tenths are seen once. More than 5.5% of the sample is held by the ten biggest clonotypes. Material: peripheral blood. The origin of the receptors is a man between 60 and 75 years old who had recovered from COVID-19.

The CDR3: CASSSNGVGREQFF. DNA of the CDR3: TGTGCCAGCAGCTCCAATGGGGTTGGGAGAGAGCAGTTCTTC. V is TRBV7-3 and J is TRBJ2-1; D perhaps matches TRBD2 (5 bases). This CDR3 is built from 14 residues. V shed 4 bases and J shed 10 bases, with 17 bases lying between them. Germline V gene sequence: CDR1 SGHTA, CDR2 FQGTGA.

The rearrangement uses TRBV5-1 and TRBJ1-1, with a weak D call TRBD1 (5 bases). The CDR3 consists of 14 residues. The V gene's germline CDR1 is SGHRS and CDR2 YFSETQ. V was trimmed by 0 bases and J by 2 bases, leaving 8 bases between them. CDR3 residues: CASSLGTTNTEAFF. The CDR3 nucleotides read TGCGCCAGCAGCTTGGGGACAACCAACACTGAAGCTTTCTTT.

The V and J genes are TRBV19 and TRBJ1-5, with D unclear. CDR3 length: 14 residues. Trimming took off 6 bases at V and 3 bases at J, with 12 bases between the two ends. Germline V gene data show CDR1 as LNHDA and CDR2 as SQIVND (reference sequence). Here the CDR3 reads CASSTTGDNQPQHF. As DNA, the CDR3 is TGTGCCAGTAGCACTACGGGAGACAATCAGCCCCAGCATTTT.

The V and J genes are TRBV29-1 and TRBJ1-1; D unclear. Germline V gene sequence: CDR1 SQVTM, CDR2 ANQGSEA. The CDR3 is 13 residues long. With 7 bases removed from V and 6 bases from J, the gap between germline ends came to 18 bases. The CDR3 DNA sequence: TGCAGCGCCGCGCGGGCCTTAGGCGCTGAAGCTTTCTTT. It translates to CSAARALGAEAFF.

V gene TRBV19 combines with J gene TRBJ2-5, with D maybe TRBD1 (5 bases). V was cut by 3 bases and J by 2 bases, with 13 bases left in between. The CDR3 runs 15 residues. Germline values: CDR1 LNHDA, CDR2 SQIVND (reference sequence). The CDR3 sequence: CASSIFQGSQETQYF. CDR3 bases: TGTGCCAGTAGTATTTTCCAGGGCAGTCAAGAGACCCAGTACTTC.

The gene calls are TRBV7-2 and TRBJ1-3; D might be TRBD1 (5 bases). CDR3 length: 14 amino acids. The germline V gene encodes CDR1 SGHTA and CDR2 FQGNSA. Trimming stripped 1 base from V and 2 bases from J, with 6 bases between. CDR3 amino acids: CASSLGTTGNTIYF. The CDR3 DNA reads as TGTGCCAGCAGCTTAGGGACAACTGGAAACACCATATATTTT.

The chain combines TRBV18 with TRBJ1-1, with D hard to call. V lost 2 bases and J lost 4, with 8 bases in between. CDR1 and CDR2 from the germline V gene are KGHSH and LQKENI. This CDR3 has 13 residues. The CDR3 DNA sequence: TGTGCCAGCTCACCAGTTCGGGGCACTGAAGCTTTCTTT. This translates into CASSPVRGTEAFF.

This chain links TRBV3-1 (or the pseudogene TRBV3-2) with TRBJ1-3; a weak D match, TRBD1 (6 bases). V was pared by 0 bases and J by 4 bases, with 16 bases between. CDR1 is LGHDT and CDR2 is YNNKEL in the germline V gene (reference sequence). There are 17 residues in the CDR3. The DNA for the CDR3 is TGTGCCAGCAGCCAAGATCTGGCCAGGGGTTTCGGAAACACCATATATTTT. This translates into CASSQDLARGFGNTIYF.

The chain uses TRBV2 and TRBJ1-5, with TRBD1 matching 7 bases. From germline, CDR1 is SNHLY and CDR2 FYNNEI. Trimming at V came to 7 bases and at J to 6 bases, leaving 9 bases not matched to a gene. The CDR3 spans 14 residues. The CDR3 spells CASNDRVGFQPQHF. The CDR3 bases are TGTGCCAGCAACGACAGGGTGGGCTTTCAGCCCCAGCATTTT.

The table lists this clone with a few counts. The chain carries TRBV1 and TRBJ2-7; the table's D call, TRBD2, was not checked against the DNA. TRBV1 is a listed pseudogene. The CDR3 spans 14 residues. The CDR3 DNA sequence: TGCACCAGCAGCGTCGGGGAGAGCTCCTACGAGCAGTACTTC. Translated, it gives CTSSVGESSYEQYF.

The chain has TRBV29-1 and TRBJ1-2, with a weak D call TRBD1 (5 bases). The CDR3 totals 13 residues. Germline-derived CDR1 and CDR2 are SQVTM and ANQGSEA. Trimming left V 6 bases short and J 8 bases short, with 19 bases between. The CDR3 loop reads CSVDKGVTVGYTF. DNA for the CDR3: TGCAGCGTCGACAAAGGGGTGACAGTGGGCTACACCTTC.

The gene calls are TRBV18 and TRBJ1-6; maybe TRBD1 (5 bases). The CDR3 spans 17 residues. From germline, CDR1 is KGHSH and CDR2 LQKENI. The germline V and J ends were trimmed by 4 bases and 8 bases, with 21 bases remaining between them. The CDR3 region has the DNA TGTGCCAGCTCACGCTACCAGGGCCAAGATAAAGATTCACCCCTCCACTTT. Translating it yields CASSRYQGQDKDSPLHF.

CDR3 in amino acids: CASSFLGGETQYF. CDR3 nucleotide sequence: TGTGCCAGCAGCTTTTTGGGGGGGGAGACCCAGTACTTC. The chain combines TRBV6-5 with TRBJ2-5, with 7 positions matching TRBD2. Germline V gives CDR1 MNHEY, CDR2 SVGAGI. This CDR3 comprises 13 residues. V lost 6 bases to trimming and J lost 5 bases; unmatched junction nucleotides: 6.

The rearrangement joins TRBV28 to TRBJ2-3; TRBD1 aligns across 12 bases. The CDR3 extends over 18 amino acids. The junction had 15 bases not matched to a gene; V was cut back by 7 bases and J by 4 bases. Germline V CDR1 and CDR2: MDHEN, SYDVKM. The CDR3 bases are TGTGCCAGCACCTCCCTCGGGACAGGGGGCTTGATGGCAGATACGCAGTATTTT. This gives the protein CASTSLGTGGLMADTQYF.

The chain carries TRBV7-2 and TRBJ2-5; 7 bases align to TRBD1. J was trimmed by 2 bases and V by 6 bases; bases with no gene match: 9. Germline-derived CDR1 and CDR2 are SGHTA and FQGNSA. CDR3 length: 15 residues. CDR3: CASRFGIQGQETQYF. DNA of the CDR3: TGTGCCAGCAGATTCGGGATACAGGGGCAAGAGACCCAGTACTTC.

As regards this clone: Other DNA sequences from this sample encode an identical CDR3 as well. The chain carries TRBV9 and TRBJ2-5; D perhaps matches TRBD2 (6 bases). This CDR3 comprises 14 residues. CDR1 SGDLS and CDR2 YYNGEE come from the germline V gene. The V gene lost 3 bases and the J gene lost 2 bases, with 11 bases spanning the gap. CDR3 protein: CASSARDFQETQYF. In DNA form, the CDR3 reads TGTGCCAGCAGCGCCAGGGACTTTCAAGAGACCCAGTACTTC.

The CDR3 coding sequence is TGTGCCAGCAAGAGACTAGGTAATAGCGAGCAGTACTTC. Translating it yields CASKRLGNSEQYF. The rearrangement uses TRBV6-5 and TRBJ2-7, with D possibly TRBD2 on 6 matching bases. The CDR3 length is 13 residues. Per the germline V gene, CDR1 is MNHEY and CDR2 is SVGAGI. The V end was cut by 7 bases, the J end by 6 bases, with 16 bases between.

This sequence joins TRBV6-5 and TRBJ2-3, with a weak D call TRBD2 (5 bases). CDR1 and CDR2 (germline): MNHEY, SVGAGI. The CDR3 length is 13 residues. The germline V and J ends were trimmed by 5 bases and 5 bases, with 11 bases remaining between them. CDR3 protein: CASSTPGGDTQYF. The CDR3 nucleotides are TGTGCCAGCAGTACACCCGGAGGAGATACGCAGTATTTT.

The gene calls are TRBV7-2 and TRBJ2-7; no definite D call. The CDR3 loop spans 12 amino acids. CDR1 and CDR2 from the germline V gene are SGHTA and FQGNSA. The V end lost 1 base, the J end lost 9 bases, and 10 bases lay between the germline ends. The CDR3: CASSLDASGQYF. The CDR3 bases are TGTGCCAGCAGCTTAGACGCCTCGGGGCAGTACTTC.

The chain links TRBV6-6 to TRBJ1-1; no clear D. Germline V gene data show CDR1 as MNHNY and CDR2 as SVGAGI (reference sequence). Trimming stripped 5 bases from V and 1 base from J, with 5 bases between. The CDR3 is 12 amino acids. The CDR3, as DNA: TGTGCCAGCAGTCGACAGAACACTGAAGCTTTCTTT. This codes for CASSRQNTEAFF.

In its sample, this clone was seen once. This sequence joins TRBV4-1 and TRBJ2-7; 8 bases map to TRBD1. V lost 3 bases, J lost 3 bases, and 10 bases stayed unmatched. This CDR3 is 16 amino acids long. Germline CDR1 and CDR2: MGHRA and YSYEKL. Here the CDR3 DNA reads TGCGCCAGCAGCCAGGCCGCCGGGACAGGAATCTACGAGCAGTACTTC. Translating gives CASSQAAGTGIYEQYF.